This T cell receptor beta chain was sequenced in a study of T-cell memory formation after mild COVID-19. Germline values: CDR1 SQVTM, CDR2 ANQGSEA. The CDR3 runs to 14 residues. V shed 6 bases and J shed 3 bases, with 14 bases lying between them. Study-level results: In pre-infection memory, a portion of responding clones appeared, which suggested that cross-reactive memory joined.

From the 5' RACE reads, TCRdb called clonotypes with MiXCR, one entry per CDR3 protein. Of a few hundred thousand distinct CDR3 sequences listed, roughly 26% are singletons. This clonotype occurred many times. Its antigen remains unknown. This sequence was found in an adult woman who had mild COVID-19 (a few samples of this study predate the infection). Cell type and time point are not known. V gene TRBV29-1 combines with J gene TRBJ2-2; a weak D match, TRBD2 (5 bases). Sequenced input: PBMCs or a T cell subset sorted from them (not recorded which). The CDR3 sequence: CSVRSQRYTGELFF. CDR3 nucleotides: TGCAGCGTCCGGAGCCAGCGGTACACCGGGGAGCTGTTTTTT.